The source of this T cell receptor beta chain is a study of graft-versus-host responses after intestinal transplantation. The table came from immunoSEQ multiplex PCR; TCRdb's copy has only in-frame clones and leaves some out. The sample consists of about 63,000 clones, around 86% of them appearing once. Intraepithelial and lamina propria lymphocytes were isolated from graft specimens. The sequence was obtained from a human patient who received an intestinal transplant, so some T cells may come from the graft donor. The specimen was ileum tissue, collected approximately 370 days after transplant.

The DNA of the CDR3 is TGTGCCAGCAGTTTGGGGGCCGGAGATACGCAGTATTTT. Its protein is CASSLGAGDTQYF. This chain joins TRBV6-5 and TRBJ2-3, with D possibly matching TRBD1 (6 bases). Germline loops: CDR1 MNHEY, CDR2 SVGAGI. Trimming removed 4 bases from V and 5 bases from J, with 10 bases in between. The CDR3 extends over 13 amino acids.